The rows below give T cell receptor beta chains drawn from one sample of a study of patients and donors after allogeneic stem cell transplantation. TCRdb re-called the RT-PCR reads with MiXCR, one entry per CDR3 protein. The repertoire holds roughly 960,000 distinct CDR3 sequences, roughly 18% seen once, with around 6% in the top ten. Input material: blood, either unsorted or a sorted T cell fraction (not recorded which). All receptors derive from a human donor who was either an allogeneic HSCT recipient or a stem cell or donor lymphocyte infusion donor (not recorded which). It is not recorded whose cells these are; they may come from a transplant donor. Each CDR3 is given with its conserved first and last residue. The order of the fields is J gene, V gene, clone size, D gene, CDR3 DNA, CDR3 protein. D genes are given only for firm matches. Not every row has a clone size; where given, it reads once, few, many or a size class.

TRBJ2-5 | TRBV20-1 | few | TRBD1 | TGCAGTGCTAACAGGGGAAAAGAGACCCAGTACTTC | CSANRGKETQYF
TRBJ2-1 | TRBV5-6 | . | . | TGTGCCAGCAGTTGGAATACAGGGCGGCGTGAGCAGTTCTTC | CASSWNTGRREQFF
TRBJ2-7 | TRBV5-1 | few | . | TGCGCCAGCAGCTCGGACTTTAGCGGCTACGAGCAGTACTTC | CASSSDFSGYEQYF
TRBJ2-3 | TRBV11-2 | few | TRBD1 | TGTGCCAGCAGCTCGGGACAGGGGATCGATACGCAGTATTTT | CASSSGQGIDTQYF
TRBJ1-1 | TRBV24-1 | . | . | TGTGCCACCAGTGCGCTGGATTTGAACACTGAAGCTTTCTTT | CATSALDLNTEAFF
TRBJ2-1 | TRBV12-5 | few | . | TGTGCTAGTGGTTTACGACGGGAGCTAGCGCCGGACTACAATGAGCAGTTCTTC | CASGLRRELAPDYNEQFF
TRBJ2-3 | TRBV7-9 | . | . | TGTGCCAGCAGCTTAGCCGACAGAAATACGCAGTATTTT | CASSLADRNTQYF
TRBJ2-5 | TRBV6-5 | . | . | TGTGCCAGCAGTTCCCGACAGGCCTGGGAGACCCAGTACTTC | CASSSRQAWETQYF
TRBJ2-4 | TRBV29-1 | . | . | TGCAGCGTTGTGGAGGGGGCGGAAAACATTCAGTACTTC | CSVVEGAENIQYF
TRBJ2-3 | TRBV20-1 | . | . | TGCAGTGCCCTCAATGGGGTTCAAGATACGCAGTATTTT | CSALNGVQDTQYF
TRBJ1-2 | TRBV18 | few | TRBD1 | TGTGCCAGCTCACCTGGGACAGCGGGTGGCTACACCTTC | CASSPGTAGGYTF
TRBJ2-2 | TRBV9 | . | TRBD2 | TGTGCCAGCAGCGTATCTCCGGGACTAGCGGGGAGTTCCGCGAACACCGGGGAGCTGTTTTTT | CASSVSPGLAGSSANTGELFF
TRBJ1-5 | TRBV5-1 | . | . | TGCGCCAGCAGCTTGGGGGGACACTTAAATCAGCCCCAGCATTTT | CASSLGGHLNQPQHF
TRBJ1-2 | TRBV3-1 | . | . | TGTGCCAGCAGCCAAGAGCCAGGGGATGGGGGCTACACCTTC | CASSQEPGDGGYTF
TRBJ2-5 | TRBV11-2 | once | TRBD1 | TGTGCCAGCAGCTTCCGACAGGGGATCCAAGAGACCCAGTACTTC | CASSFRQGIQETQYF
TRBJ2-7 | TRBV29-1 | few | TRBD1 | TGCAGCGTTGGGGGTGAGGGGACAGCCTACGAGCAGTACTTC | CSVGGEGTAYEQYF
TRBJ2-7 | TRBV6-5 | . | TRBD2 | TGTGCCAGCAGTTTAGCGGGAGTTTATACCGAGCAGTACTTC | CASSLAGVYTEQYF
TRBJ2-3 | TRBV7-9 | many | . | TGTGCCAGCAGCTTAGGGGCTAGCGTGACAGATACGCAGTATTTT | CASSLGASVTDTQYF
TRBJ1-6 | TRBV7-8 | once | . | TGTGCCGGGGGGGGTTTGTCCAATTCACCCCTCCACTTT | CAGGGLSNSPLHF
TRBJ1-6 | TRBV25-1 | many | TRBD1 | TGTGCCAGCAGTGGTACAGGGGGCTGGAGCTCACCCCTCCACTTT | CASSGTGGWSSPLHF
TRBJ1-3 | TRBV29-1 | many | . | TGCAGCGTGCGGGGTCAGGGGGGAAACACCATATATTTT | CSVRGQGGNTIYF
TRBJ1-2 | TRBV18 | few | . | TGTGCCAGCTCACCAGGTGGACTCTACACCTTC | CASSPGGLYTF
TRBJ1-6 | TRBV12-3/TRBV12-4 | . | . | TGTGCCAGCAGTTTAAACAGAGAAAATTCACCCCTCCACTTT | CASSLNRENSPLHF
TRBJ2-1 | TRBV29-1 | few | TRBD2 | TGCAGCGTTGTTCGAGCGGGGGTGGGGAATGAGCAGTTCTTC | CSVVRAGVGNEQFF
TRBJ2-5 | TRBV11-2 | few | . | TGTGCCAGCAGCTTAGTACCTCTGGGAGAGGAGACCCAGTACTTC | CASSLVPLGEETQYF
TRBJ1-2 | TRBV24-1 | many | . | TGTGCCACCAGGGACGGAGGATATAGCTACACCTTC | CATRDGGYSYTF
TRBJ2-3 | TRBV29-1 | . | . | TGCAGCGCCGAGAGGGGTACGCAGTATTTT | CSAERGTQYF
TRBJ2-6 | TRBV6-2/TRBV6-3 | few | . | TGTGCCGGAGGTCTGGACGGCTCTGGGGCCAACGTCCTGACTTTC | CAGGLDGSGANVLTF
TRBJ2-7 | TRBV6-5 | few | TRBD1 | TGTGCCAGCAGTTACACAGGGGTAGGACACTACGAGCAGTACTTC | CASSYTGVGHYEQYF
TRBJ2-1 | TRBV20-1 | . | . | TGCAGTGCTAGAGATCCGGAGCAGGAACACAATGAGCAGTTCTTC | CSARDPEQEHNEQFF
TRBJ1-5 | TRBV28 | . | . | TGTGCCAGCAGTTCCCTCGGTAACCAGCATTTT | CASSSLGNQHF
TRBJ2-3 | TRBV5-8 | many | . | TGTGCCAGCAGCTTGAACAGGGCAGATACGCAGTATTTT | CASSLNRADTQYF
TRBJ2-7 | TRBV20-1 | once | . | TGCAGTGCTAGAGCAGGGCGGGGGCAGTACTTC | CSARAGRGQYF